The entry below gives a single TCR beta chain sequence along with its context. This clone appeared once. Its antigen is still unknown. No qualities accompany the bases; no much larger clone lies one base away. This specimen belongs to a study of blood T cell repertoires in COVID-19 (dated by TCRdb to about 2020). Regarding the research as a whole: Samples from collaborators originated in the United States, Italy and Spain and spanned both the acute and convalescent phases of COVID-19. The material from the prospective study consisted of cDNA or gDNA derived from T cells, B-cell-depleted T cells, or PBMCs. The dataset comprised deeply sampled blood TCRbeta repertoires from subjects exposed to, actively infected with, or recovered from COVID-19. The repertoires were released in a freely available public database meant as a resource for research on the immune response to SARS-CoV-2. The samples were drawn from two sources: the first 160 participants of the ongoing ImmuneRACE study, and 1,000 to 1,500 subjects contributed by 6 global collaborators. Sample metadata almost always included a de-identified subject ID, COVID-19 status, age in years and sex. Where available, HLA class I and class II types were obtained from metadata supplied by the sample provider rather than from assay-based typing.

In the prospective study, participants were 18 to 89 years old, resided in fewer than 25 geographic areas of the United States, and were enrolled through a virtual design. To assign participants to cohorts, the prospective study relied on clinical history that participants themselves reported in a screening survey and a study questionnaire. ImmuneRACE Cohort 3 recovered participants were defined by two consecutive negative NP/OP PCR tests, healthcare professional clearance, or symptom resolution. In the prospective study, mobile phlebotomists collected whole blood, serum and a nasopharyngeal or oropharyngeal swab from each participant. Over an approximately two-month period, participants in the prospective study had the option of providing additional blood draws and questionnaires. Before DNA extraction, blood samples from the prospective study were shipped at room temperature or frozen. After removal of 1 base from V and 8 bases from J, the junction retains 6 bases not matched to a gene. According to the germline V gene, CDR1 reads MDHEN and CDR2 reads SYDVKM. The CDR3 runs 15 residues from the cysteine to the phenylalanine. Of the read, only the CDR3 DNA is kept; its 45 bases are in frame from base 1.

TCRbeta CDR3 regions were amplified from genomic DNA by means of the immunoSEQ Assay, a bias-controlled multiplex PCR. The authors' pipeline ran thus. Within the assay, amplification of reference gene primers was used to estimate how many nucleated cells each sample contained. To quantify the absolute abundance of each unique TCRbeta CDR3 rearrangement, sequence reads were collapsed and filtered. For each sample, productive Simpson clonality was calculated by taking the square root of Simpson's diversity index across productive rearrangements. In TCRdb, the immuneACCESS table is reduced to in-frame sequences with V and J assigned. These tables do not hold every clone; where another copy was compared, an unresolved V gene accounts for under half, and the others remain unexplained. That table gives V, J and clone size, and the DNA gave D and trimming. The sample profile shows fewer than 500,000 clones; around 91% of them were found once. Clones ranked in the top ten supply 1% to 1.3% of the sample.

What the study reported, not specific to this receptor: Clinical and demographic metadata were provided uncurated, with the amount varying by source and participant.

The source material was PBMCs or T cells enriched from blood (not recorded which). This clonotype was sampled from a man aged 30-40 years who had recovered from COVID-19. The V and J genes are TRBV28 and TRBJ2-1; 9 of the junction bases match TRBD1. The DNA reads as follows: TGTGCCAGCAGTTTATTACAGGGGGCTGGAGATGAGCAGTTCTTC. Translated, this gives CASSLLQGAGDEQFF.